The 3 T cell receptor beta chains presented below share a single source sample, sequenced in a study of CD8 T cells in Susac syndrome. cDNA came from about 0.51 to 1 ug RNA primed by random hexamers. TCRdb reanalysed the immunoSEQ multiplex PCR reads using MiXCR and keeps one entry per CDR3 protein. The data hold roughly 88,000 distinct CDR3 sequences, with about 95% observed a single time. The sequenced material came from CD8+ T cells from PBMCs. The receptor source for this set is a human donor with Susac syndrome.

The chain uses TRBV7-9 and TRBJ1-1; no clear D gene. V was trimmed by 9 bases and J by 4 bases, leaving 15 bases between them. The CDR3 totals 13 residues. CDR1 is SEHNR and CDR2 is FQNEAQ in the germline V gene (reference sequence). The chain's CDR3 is CASLDGSRTEAFF. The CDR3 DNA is TGTGCCAGTCTCGATGGTTCCCGCACTGAAGCTTTCTTT.

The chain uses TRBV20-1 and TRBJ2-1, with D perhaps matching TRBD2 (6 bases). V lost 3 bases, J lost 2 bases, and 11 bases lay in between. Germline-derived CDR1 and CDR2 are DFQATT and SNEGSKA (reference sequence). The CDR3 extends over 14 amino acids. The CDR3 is CSASFGSAYNEQFF. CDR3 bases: TGCAGTGCTAGCTTCGGGAGTGCCTACAATGAGCAGTTCTTC.

CDR3 sequence (DNA): TGTGCCAGCAGTTACTCAGGGGAACAGCCCCAGCATTTT. Protein sequence: CASSYSGEQPQHF. This chain uses TRBV6-2 or TRBV6-3 with TRBJ1-5, with D perhaps TRBD1 (5 bases). V was shortened by 0 bases and J by 7 bases, with 7 bases between the two germline ends. CDR1 MNHEY and CDR2 SVGEGT come from the germline V gene. CDR3 length: 13 residues.